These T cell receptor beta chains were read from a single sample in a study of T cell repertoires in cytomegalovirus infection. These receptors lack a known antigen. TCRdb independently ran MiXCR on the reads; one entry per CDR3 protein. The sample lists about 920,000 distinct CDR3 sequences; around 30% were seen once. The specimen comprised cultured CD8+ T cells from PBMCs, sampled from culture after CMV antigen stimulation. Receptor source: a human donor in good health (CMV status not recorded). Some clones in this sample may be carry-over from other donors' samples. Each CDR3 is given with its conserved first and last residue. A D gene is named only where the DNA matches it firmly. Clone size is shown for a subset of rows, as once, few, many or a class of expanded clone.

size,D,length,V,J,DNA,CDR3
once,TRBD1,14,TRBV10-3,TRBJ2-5,TGTGCCATCAGTCGGGACAGATCCCAAGAGACCCAGTACTTC,CAISRDRSQETQYF
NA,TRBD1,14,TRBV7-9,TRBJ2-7,TGTGCCAGCAGCCCGGACAGGAGTAGTCTCGAGCAGTACTTC,CASSPDRSSLEQYF
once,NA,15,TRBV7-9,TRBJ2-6,TGTGTCAGCAGCCGAGCCAGCTCTGGGGCCAACGTCCTGACTTTC,CVSSRASSGANVLTF
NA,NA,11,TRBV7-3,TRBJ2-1,TGTGCCAGCAGCCCAAGGTTTGAGCAGTTCTTC,CASSPRFEQFF
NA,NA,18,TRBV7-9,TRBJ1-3,TGTGCCAGCAGCTTAAGTTCACGATTCTACCTTTCTGGAAACACCATATATTTT,CASSLSSRFYLSGNTIYF
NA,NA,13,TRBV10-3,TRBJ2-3,TGTGCCATAGACCCGGCCGGCACAGATACGCAGTATTTT,CAIDPAGTDTQYF
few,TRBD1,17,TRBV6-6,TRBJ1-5,TGTGCCAGCAGTTACCCGGGACAGGGGGCGCTTAGGCAGCCCCAGCATTTT,CASSYPGQGALRQPQHF
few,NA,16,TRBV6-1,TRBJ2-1,TGTGCCAGCAGTGAAGCGCGGGCCGGGGGCCGACAGGAGCAGTTCTTC,CASSEARAGGRQEQFF
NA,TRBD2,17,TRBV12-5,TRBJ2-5,TGTGCTAGTGGTTTGGTACCGAGGGAGGGTCCTCAAGAGACCCAGTACTTC,CASGLVPREGPQETQYF
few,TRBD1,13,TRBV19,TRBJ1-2,TGTGCCAGTAGTAGGGACAGGGTCAGTGGCTACACCTTC,CASSRDRVSGYTF
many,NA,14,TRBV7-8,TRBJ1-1,TGTGCCAGCAGCTTAGATGTGGGGGTGACTGAAGCTTTCTTT,CASSLDVGVTEAFF
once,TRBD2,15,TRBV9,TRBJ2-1,TGTGCCAGCAGCGTAAGAGCGGGGGGGCCTGGTGAGCAGTTCTTC,CASSVRAGGPGEQFF
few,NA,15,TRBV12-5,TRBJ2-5,TGTGCTAGTGGTTTGATAGGTCCCGGGGTGGAGACCCAGTACTTC,CASGLIGPGVETQYF
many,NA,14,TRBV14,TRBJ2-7,TGTGCCAGCAGCCAAGGAACTCCGCCCTACGAGCAGTACTTC,CASSQGTPPYEQYF
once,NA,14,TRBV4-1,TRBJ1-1,TGCGCCAGCAGCCAAGTCAACAGCTACACTGAAGCTTTCTTT,CASSQVNSYTEAFF
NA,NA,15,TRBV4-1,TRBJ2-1,TGCGCCAGCAGCCAAGATCCGCCTAGTGACAATGAGCAGTTCTTC,CASSQDPPSDNEQFF